Reported below is one T cell receptor beta chain. Its antigen is undetermined. The sort gate was single viable CD3+CD4+CD8-CD45RO+ cells for memory CD4+ T cells. The data were obtained in a study of memory CD4+ T cells and cytomegalovirus serostatus. On the study more broadly: Healthy Belgian adult donors included roughly nine CMV-positive and about two dozen CMV-negative people. Study results and caveats: Suggested: most of the CMV-linked TCR signature lies in CD4+ memory cells. About two fifths of the roughly 150 known CMV-associated TCRbeta sequences appeared in CD4+ memory.

Authors' methods: Out-of-frame sequences were removed, leaving some 2 million distinct TCRbeta sequences. The data were produced by immunoSEQ multiplex PCR, yet TCRdb's version contains in-frame clones alone and is incomplete. D and trimming were read from the DNA, whereas the V and J calls and clone size are those reported in that table. This table holds approximately 41,000 clones, roughly four fifths found once. The receptor was derived from an adult in good health and CMV-seronegative. The sequenced sample was memory CD4+ T cells from blood.

The CDR3 region is CASSLAAGRDEKLFF. CDR3 in DNA: TGTGCCAGCAGCTTGGCCGCAGGGCGGGACGAAAAACTGTTTTTT. The chain employs TRBV5-6 and TRBJ1-4, with D possibly TRBD1 on 5 matching bases. The V end was cut by 0 bases, the J end by 8 bases, with 14 bases between. This CDR3 region has 15 residues. The V gene's germline CDR1 is SGHDT and CDR2 YYEEEE.